This T cell receptor (beta chain) was captured by sequencing in a study of monozygotic twins with inflammatory bowel disease. Whole-study results and caveats: Especially with disease activity, IBD patients shared fewer clonotypes with others than healthy twins did. Healthy co-twins, by inverse Simpson, had higher TCRbeta diversity than their siblings with IBD. Telling different T cell subtypes apart from each other was not possible.

The CDR3 runs 16 residues. The germline V gene encodes CDR1 LNHDA and CDR2 SQIVND (reference sequence). The UMIs contained a 6-nucleotide sample barcode. They were added by template switching during cDNA synthesis. TCRdb derives one entry per CDR3 protein from the 5' RACE reads, leaving out DNA. The sample includes 350,000 to 500,000 distinct CDR3 sequences. Remarks on this clonotype: The antigen is unknown.

The TCR comes from a human donor with ulcerative colitis or Crohn's disease, or a healthy co-twin of an affected twin (not recorded which). The chain combines TRBV19 with TRBJ2-1; without DNA, the TCRdb call of TRBD2 cannot be checked. The source material was blood. This chain's CDR3 is CASSKVTGGFYNEQFF.